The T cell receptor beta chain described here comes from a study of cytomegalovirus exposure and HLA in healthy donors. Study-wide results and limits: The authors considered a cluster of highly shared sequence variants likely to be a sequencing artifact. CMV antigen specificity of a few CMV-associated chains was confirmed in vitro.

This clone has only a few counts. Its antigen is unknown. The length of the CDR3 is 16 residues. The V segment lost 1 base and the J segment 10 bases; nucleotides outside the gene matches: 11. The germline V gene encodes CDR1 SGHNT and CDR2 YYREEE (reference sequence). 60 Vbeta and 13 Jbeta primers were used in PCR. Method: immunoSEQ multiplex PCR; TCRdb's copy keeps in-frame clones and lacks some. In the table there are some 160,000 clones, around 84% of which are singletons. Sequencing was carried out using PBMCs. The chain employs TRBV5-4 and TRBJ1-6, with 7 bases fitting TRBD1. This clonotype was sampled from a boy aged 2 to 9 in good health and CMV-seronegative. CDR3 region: CASSLKQGQPVSPLHF. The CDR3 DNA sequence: TGTGCCAGCAGCTTGAAACAGGGACAGCCCGTATCACCCCTCCACTTT.